Listed here is a single T cell receptor (beta chain). Its target is unknown. This sample was taken from a study of cytomegalovirus exposure and HLA in healthy donors. Findings and caveats of the study: Among TCR sequences, most were rare, though some public TCRs appeared in many donors. Published work reported that the classifier diagnosed cytomegalovirus status with high specificity and sensitivity.

Assay: immunoSEQ multiplex PCR; the TCRdb copy retains only in-frame clones and omits some. This sample carries 60,000 to 65,000 clones, 90% to 95% of them seen once, and the ten largest clones take 5.8%. It was the approximately 120-subject validation cohort, separate from the approximately 700-subject first cohort, to which the donors belonged. Germline values: CDR1 MGHRA, CDR2 YSYEKL. The CDR3 runs 17 residues. V lost 0 bases to trimming and J lost 5 bases; unmatched junction nucleotides: 10. The clonotype comes from a woman under 30 in good health and CMV-seropositive. The sequencing input was PBMCs. This rearrangement joins TRBV4-1 to TRBJ2-5, with 9 bases matching TRBD2. This chain's CDR3 is CASSQEVSGGSRETQYF. The CDR3 DNA follows: TGCGCCAGCAGCCAAGAAGTTAGCGGGGGTAGCCGGGAGACCCAGTACTTC.